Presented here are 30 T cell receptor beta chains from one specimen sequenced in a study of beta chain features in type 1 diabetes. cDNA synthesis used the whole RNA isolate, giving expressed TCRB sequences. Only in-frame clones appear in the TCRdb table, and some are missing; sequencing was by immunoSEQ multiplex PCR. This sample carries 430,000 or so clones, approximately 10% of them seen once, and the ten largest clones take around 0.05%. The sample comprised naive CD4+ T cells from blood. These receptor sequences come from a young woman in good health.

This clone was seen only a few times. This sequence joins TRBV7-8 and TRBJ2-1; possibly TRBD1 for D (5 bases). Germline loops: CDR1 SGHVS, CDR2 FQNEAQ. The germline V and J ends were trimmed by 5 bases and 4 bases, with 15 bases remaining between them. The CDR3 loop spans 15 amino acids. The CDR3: CASSPWGRRYNEQFF. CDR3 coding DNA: TGTGCCAGCAGCCCGTGGGGCCGGCGGTACAATGAGCAGTTCTTC.

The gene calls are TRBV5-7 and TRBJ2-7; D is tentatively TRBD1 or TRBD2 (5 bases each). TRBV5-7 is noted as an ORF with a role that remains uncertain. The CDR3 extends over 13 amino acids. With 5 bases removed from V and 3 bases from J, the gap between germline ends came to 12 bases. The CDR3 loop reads CASSHLGVYEQYF. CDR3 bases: TGTGCCAGCAGTCACTTGGGGGTCTACGAGCAGTACTTC.

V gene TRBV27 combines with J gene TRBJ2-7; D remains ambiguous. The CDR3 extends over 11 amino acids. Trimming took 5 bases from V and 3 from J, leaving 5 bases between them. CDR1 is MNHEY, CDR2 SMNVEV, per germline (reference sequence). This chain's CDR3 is CASSHRYEQYF. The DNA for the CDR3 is TGTGCCAGCAGTCACCGCTACGAGCAGTACTTC.

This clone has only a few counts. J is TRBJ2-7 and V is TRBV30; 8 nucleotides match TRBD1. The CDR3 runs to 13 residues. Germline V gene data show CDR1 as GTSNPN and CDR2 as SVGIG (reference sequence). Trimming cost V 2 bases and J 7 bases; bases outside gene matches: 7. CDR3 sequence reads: CAWSRNRGSEQYF. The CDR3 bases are TGTGCCTGGAGTAGAAACAGGGGGTCTGAGCAGTACTTC.

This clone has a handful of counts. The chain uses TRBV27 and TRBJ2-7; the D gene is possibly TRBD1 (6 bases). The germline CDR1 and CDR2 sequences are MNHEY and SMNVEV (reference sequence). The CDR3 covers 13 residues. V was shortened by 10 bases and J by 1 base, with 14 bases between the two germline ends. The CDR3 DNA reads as TGTGCCACCGGCCGGGACAATTCCTACGAGCAGTACTTC. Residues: CATGRDNSYEQYF.

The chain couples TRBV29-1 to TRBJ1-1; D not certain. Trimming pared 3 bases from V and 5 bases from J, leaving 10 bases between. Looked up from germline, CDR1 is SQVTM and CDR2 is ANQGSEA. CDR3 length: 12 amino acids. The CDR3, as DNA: TGCAGCGTTGACCCGGGCCGGACTGAAGCTTTCTTT. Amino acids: CSVDPGRTEAFF. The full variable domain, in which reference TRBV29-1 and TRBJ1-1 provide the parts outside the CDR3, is SAVISQKPSRDICQRGTSLTIQCQVDSQVTMMFWYRQQPGQSLTLIATANQGSEATYESGFVIDKFPISRPNLTFSTLTVSNMSPEDSSIYLCSVDPGRTEAFFGQGTRLTVV.

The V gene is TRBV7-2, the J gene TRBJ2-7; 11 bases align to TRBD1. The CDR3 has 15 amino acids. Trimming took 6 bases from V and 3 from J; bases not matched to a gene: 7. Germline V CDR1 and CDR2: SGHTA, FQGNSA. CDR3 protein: CASSYSGTGGYEQYV. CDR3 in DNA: TGTGCCAGCAGTTACTCCGGGACAGGGGGCTACGAGCAGTACGTC.

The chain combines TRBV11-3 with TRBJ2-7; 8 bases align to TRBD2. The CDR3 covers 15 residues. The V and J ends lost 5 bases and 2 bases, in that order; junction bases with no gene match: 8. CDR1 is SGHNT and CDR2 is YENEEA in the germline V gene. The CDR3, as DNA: TGTGCCAGCAGCAAAGCAGCGGGGGACCCCTACGAGCAGTACTTC. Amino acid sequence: CASSKAAGDPYEQYF.

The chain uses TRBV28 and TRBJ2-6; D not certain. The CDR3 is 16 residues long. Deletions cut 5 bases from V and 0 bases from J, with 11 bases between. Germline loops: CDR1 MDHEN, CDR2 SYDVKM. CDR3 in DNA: TGTGCCAGCAGTCCCAGACTTGCCTCTGGGGCCAACGTCCTGACTTTC. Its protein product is CASSPRLASGANVLTF. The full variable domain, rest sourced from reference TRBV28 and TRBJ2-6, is DVKVTQSSRYLVKRTGEKVFLECVQDMDHENMFWYRQDPGLGLRLIYFSYDVKMKEKGDIPEGYSVSREKKERFSLILESASTNQTSMYLCASSPRLASGANVLTFGAGSRLTVL.

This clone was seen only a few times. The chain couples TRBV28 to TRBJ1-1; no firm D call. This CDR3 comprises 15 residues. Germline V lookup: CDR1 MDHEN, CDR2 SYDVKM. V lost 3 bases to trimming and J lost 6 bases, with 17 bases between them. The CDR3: CASSFDVVREAEAFF. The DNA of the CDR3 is TGTGCCAGCAGTTTTGATGTCGTGAGGGAGGCTGAAGCTTTCTTT.

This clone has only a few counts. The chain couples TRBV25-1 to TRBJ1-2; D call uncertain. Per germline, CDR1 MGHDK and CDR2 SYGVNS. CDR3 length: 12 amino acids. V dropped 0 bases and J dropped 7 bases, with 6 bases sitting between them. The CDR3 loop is CASSEYVGGYTF. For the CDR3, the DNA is TGTGCCAGCAGTGAATACGTCGGTGGCTACACCTTC.

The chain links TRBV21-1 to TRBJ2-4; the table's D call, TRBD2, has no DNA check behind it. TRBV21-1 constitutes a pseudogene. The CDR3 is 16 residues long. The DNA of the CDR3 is TGTGCCAGCAGCAAAAGGGGAGGGATGCCCAAAAACATTCAGTACTTC. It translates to CASSKRGGMPKNIQYF.

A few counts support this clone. The CDR3 loop is CASSATPAGYEQYF. CDR3 coding DNA: TGTGCCAGCAGCGCGACCCCGGCGGGATACGAGCAGTACTTC. The rearrangement uses TRBV9 and TRBJ2-7; D is perhaps TRBD2 (6 bases). The CDR3 totals 14 residues. V was clipped by 3 bases and J by 4 bases, with 14 bases between them. The germline CDR1 and CDR2 sequences are SGDLS and YYNGEE.

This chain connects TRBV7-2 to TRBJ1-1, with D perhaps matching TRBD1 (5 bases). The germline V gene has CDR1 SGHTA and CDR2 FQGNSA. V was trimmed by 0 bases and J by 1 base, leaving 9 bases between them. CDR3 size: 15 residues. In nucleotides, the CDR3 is TGTGCCAGCAGCTTAGCGGGGGTTAGGAACACTGAAGCTTTCTTT. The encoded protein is CASSLAGVRNTEAFF.

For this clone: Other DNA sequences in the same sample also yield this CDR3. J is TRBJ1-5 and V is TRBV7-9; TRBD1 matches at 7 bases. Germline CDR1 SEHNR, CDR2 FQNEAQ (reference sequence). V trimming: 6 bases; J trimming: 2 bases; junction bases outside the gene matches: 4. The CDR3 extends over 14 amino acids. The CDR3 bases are TGTGCCAGCAGTTTCGACAGGGGCAATCAGCCCCAGCATTTT. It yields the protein CASSFDRGNQPQHF.

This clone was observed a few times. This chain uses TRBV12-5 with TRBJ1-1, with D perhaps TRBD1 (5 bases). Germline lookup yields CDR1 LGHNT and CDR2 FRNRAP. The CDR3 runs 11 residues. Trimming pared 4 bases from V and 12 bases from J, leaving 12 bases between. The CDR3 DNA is TGTGCTAGTGGTTCTCACAGGACAACTTTCTTT. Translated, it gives CASGSHRTTFF.

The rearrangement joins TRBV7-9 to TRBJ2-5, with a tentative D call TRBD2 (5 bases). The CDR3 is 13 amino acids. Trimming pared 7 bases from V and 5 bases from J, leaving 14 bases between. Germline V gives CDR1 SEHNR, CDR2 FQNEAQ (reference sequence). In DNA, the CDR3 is TGTGCCAGCAAGCCGAGGGAAGGGGAGACCCAGTACTTC. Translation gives CASKPREGETQYF.

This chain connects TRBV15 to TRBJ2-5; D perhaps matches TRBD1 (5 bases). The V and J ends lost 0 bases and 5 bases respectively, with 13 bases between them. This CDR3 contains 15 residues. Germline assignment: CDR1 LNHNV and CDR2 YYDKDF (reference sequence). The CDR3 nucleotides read TGTGCCACCAGCAGAGATCGTGGCAGGGTTGAGACCCAGTACTTC. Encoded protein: CATSRDRGRVETQYF.

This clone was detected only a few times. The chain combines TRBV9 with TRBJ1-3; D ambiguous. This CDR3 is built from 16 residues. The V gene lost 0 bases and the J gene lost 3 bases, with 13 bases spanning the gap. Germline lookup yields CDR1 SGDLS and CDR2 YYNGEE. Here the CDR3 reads CASSVARPHDGNTIYF. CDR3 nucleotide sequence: TGTGCCAGCAGCGTAGCTCGGCCTCATGATGGAAACACCATATATTTT.

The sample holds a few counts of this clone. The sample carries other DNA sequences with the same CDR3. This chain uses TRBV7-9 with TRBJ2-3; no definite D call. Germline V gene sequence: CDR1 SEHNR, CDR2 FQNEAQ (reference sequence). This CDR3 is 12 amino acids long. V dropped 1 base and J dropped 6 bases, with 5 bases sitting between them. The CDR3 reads CASSLVRDTQYF. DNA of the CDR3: TGTGCCAGCAGCTTAGTAAGGGATACGCAGTATTTT.

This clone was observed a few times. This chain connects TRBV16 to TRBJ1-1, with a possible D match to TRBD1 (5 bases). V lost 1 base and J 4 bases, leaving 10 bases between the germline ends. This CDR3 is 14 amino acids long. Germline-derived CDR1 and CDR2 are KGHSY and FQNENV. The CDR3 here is CASSQYVGTTEAFF. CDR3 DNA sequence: TGTGCCAGCAGCCAATATGTAGGGACCACTGAAGCTTTCTTT. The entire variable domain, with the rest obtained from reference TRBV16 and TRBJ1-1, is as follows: GEEVAQTPKHLVRGEGQKAKLYCAPIKGHSYVFWYQQVLKNEFKFLISFQNENVFDETGMPKERFSAKCLPNSPCSLEIQATKLEDSAVYFCASSQYVGTTEAFFGQGTRLTVV.

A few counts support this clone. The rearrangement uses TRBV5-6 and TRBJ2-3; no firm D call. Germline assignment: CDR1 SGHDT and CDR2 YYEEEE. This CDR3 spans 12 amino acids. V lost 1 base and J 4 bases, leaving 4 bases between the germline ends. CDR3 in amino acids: CASSLYPDTQYF. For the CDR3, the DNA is TGTGCCAGCAGCTTGTACCCAGATACGCAGTATTTT.

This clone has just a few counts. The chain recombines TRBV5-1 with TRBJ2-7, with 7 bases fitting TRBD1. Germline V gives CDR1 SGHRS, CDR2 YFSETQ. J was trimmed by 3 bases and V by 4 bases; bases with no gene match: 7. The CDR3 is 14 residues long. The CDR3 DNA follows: TGCGCCAGCAGCGGGACAGTTGGTTTCTACGAGCAGTACTTC. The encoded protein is CASSGTVGFYEQYF.

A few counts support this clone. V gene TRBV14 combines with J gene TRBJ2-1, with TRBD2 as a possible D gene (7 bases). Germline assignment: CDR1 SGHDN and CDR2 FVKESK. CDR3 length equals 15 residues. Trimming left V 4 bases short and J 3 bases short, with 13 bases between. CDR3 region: CASSPRGAGYNEQFF. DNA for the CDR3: TGTGCCAGCAGCCCCCGGGGGGCTGGCTACAATGAGCAGTTCTTC. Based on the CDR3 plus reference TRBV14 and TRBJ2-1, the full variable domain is EAGVTQFPSHSVIEKGQTVTLRCDPISGHDNLYWYRRVMGKEIKFLLHFVKESKQDESGMPNNRFLAERTGGTYSTLKVQPAELEDSGVYFCASSPRGAGYNEQFFGPGTRLTVL.

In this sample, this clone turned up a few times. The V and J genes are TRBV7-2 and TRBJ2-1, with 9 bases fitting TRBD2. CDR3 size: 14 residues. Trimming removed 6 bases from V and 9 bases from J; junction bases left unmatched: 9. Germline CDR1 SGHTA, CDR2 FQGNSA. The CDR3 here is CASRLSGSRSEQFF. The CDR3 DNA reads TGTGCCAGCAGACTTAGCGGGAGCCGCAGTGAGCAGTTCTTC.

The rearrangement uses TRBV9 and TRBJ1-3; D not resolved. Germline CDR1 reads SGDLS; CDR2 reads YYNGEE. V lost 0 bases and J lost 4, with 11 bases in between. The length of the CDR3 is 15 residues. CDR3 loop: CASSVAPGVGNTIYF. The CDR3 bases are TGTGCCAGCAGCGTAGCTCCCGGGGTAGGAAACACCATATATTTT.

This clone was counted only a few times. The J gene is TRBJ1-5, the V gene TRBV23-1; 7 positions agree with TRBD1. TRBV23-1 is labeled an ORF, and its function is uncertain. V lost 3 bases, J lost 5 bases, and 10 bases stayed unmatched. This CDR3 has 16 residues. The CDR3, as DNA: TGCGCCAGCAGTCAGGCCCGGGCAGGGGGGGATCAGCCCCAGCATTTT. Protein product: CASSQARAGGDQPQHF.

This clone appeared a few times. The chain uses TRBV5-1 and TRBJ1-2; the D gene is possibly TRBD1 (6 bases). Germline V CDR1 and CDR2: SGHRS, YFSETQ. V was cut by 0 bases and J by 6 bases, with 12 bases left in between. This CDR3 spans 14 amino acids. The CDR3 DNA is TGCGCCAGCAGCTTGGCAGGGGAAGCGAATGGCTACACCTTC. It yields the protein CASSLAGEANGYTF.

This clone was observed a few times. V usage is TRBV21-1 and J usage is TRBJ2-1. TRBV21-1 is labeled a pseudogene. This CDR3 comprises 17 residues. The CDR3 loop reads CASSKGDAPSSYNEQFF. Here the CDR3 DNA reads TGTGCCAGCAGCAAAGGGGACGCGCCGAGCTCCTACAATGAGCAGTTCTTC.

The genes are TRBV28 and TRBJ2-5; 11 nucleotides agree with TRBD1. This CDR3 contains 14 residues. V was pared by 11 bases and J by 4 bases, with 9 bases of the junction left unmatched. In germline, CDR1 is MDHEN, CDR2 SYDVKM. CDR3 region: CAGSTGTGGETQYF. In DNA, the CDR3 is TGTGCCGGATCTACCGGGACAGGGGGAGAGACCCAGTACTTC.